This T cell receptor beta chain was retrieved from a study of T-cell reconstitution after alpha-beta-depleted transplantation in children. Whole-study findings and limits: By about two months after transplant, alpha-beta T cells reportedly arose from several hundred graft clones that had expanded. Some patients showed high day-60 TCRbeta diversity, which derived from surviving recipient T cells and thymic progenitors. Hyperexpanded clones declined; after one year, newly produced T cells mostly supplied diversity.

As it was prepared, the TCRbeta library received unique molecular identifiers. TCRdb re-derived calls from the PCR reads in MiXCR, one entry per CDR3 protein. The sample carries about 1,000,000 distinct CDR3 sequences, about 29% recorded once. As regards this clonotype: Antigen specificity is unknown.

The receptor was derived from a boy under three years old who had a stem cell transplant for SCID, so the T cells may come from the graft donor. The sample was PBMCs, mostly from graft donor cells, taken 360 days after TCRalphabeta/CD19-depleted stem cell transplant.

Here the CDR3 reads CASSSQGQGGSNQPQHF. In DNA form, the CDR3 reads TGTGCCAGCTCATCTCAGGGGCAAGGGGGTAGCAATCAGCCCCAGCATTTT. V and J are TRBV18 and TRBJ1-5; tentatively, D is TRBD1 (6 bases). Looked up from germline, CDR1 is KGHSH and CDR2 is LQKENI. Trimming shortened V by 5 bases and J by 0 bases, and 17 bases separated the two germline ends. The CDR3 runs 17 residues.